The rows below give T cell receptor beta chains drawn from one sample of a study of blood T cell repertoires in COVID-19. The data were produced by immunoSEQ multiplex PCR, yet TCRdb's version contains in-frame clones alone and is incomplete. The sample shows tens of thousands of clones, under 95% of them seen only once. The sequencing input was peripheral blood. The source is a man aged 45-60 years with acute or convalescent COVID-19. The CDR3 runs from the conserved cysteine through the conserved F or W.

CDR3 length: 15
V gene: TRBV5-4
J gene: TRBJ1-6
CDR3 protein: CASSLPEGADSPLHF

CDR3 length: 14
V gene: TRBV7-9
J gene: TRBJ2-1
CDR3 protein: CASSLAGLGNEQFF

CDR3 length: 13
V gene: TRBV3-1/TRBV3-2
J gene: TRBJ1-1
CDR3 protein: CASREGPGGEAFF

CDR3 length: 15
V gene: TRBV7-2
J gene: TRBJ2-3
CDR3 protein: CASSSGGPATDTQYF

CDR3 length: 16
V gene: TRBV7-2
J gene: TRBJ2-3
CDR3 protein: CASSLDTSGGGSTQYF

CDR3 length: 14
V gene: TRBV2
J gene: TRBJ1-4
CDR3 protein: CASSEGGANEKLFF

CDR3 length: 13
V gene: TRBV3-1/TRBV3-2
J gene: TRBJ1-1
CDR3 protein: CASSQAGATEAFF

CDR3 length: 13
V gene: TRBV5-1
J gene: TRBJ1-3
CDR3 protein: CASTQGAGNTIYF

CDR3 length: 14
V gene: TRBV5-4
J gene: TRBJ1-4
CDR3 protein: CASSVDGTNEKLFF

CDR3 length: 16
V gene: TRBV7-9
J gene: TRBJ1-5
CDR3 protein: CASSLRGGHSNQPQHF

CDR3 length: 14
V gene: TRBV18
J gene: TRBJ1-2
CDR3 protein: CASSPPHRAGGYTF

CDR3 length: 15
V gene: TRBV10-3
J gene: TRBJ1-2
CDR3 protein: CAISTADRSQQGYTF

CDR3 length: 17
V gene: TRBV7-8
J gene: TRBJ2-5
CDR3 protein: CASSRDRGGSEVETQYF

CDR3 length: 13
V gene: TRBV10-3
J gene: TRBJ1-1
CDR3 protein: CANRDRENTEAFF

CDR3 length: 15
V gene: TRBV7-9
J gene: TRBJ2-1
CDR3 protein: CASSVSGGATNEQFF

CDR3 length: 14
V gene: TRBV7-6
J gene: TRBJ1-4
CDR3 protein: CASSSGQGGEKLFF

CDR3 length: 15
V gene: TRBV9
J gene: TRBJ2-3
CDR3 protein: CASSVRPGGGNTQYF

CDR3 length: 15
V gene: TRBV11-2
J gene: TRBJ2-3
CDR3 protein: CASSSRGAGTDTQYF

CDR3 length: 14
V gene: TRBV3-1/TRBV3-2
J gene: TRBJ1-1
CDR3 protein: CASSFTGRNTEAFF

CDR3 length: 15
V gene: TRBV19
J gene: TRBJ1-6
CDR3 protein: CASSIQAIYSSPLHF

CDR3 length: 14
V gene: TRBV7-2
J gene: TRBJ1-1
CDR3 protein: CASSTRDSLRGAFF

CDR3 length: 13
V gene: TRBV5-4
J gene: TRBJ1-2
CDR3 protein: CASSPDRNYGYTF

CDR3 length: 12
V gene: TRBV12-3/TRBV12-4
J gene: TRBJ1-1
CDR3 protein: CASSDSPGPAFF

CDR3 length: 14
V gene: TRBV10-3
J gene: TRBJ1-1
CDR3 protein: CAIRRQGTNTEAFF

CDR3 length: 13
V gene: TRBV3-1/TRBV3-2
J gene: TRBJ1-1
CDR3 protein: CASSRTANTEAFF

CDR3 length: 15
V gene: TRBV19
J gene: TRBJ2-1
CDR3 protein: CASSIPWSSGNEQFF

CDR3 length: 14
V gene: TRBV29-1
J gene: TRBJ2-1
CDR3 protein: CSGRLRGRYNEQFF

CDR3 length: 15
V gene: TRBV5-6
J gene: TRBJ1-2
CDR3 protein: CASSFLQGAHYGYTF

CDR3 length: 14
V gene: TRBV5-4
J gene: TRBJ2-7
CDR3 protein: CASGLAGVSYEQYF

CDR3 length: 13
V gene: TRBV6-5
J gene: TRBJ2-6
CDR3 protein: CASRYSGANVLTF

CDR3 length: 14
V gene: TRBV10-3
J gene: TRBJ2-3
CDR3 protein: CAISKDRAPDTQYF